A single sample is the source of the 7 T cell receptor beta chains below, sequenced in a study of identifying expanded T cells in peripheral blood (dated by TCRdb to the late 2010s). Receptors were amplified or captured by the immunoSEQ multiplex PCR assay. In its TCRdb copy, this immuneACCESS table keeps in-frame sequences only and misses some clones. Where compared with another copy, unresolved V genes explain less than half of these, and the others have no known cause. Present in this sample are around 78,000 clones, approximately 84% of which were seen just once. The ten largest clones represent around a sixth of the sample. Sequencing input: blood. Receptors were obtained from a person aged 18-70 years in good health.

This sequence joins TRBV10-1 and TRBJ2-7; 12 bases are a match to TRBD2. The CDR3 length is 18 residues. Germline V gives CDR1 WNHNN, CDR2 SYGVQD (reference sequence). V shed 4 bases and J 5 bases; nucleotides not matched to a gene: 15. CDR3 coding DNA: TGCGCCAGCAGTGCCACAACGTACGGACTAGCGGGATGGAACGAGCAGTACTTC. This encodes CASSATTYGLAGWNEQYF.

This clone was counted a few times. The chain joins TRBV4-1 to TRBJ2-5; 7 bases agree with TRBD1. Germline CDR1 reads MGHRA; CDR2 reads YSYEKL. With 3 bases clipped from V and 1 base from J, the junction kept 11 bases outside the gene matches. The CDR3 runs 17 residues. The CDR3 coding sequence is TGCGCCAGCAGCCACCGACCCGACAGGGCGACCCAAGAGACCCAGTACTTC. It is translated as CASSHRPDRATQETQYF.

This clone was found once. The J gene is TRBJ2-7, the V gene TRBV19; 9 bases match TRBD1. J gave up 6 bases and V 5 bases, and 8 bases lay outside the gene matches. There are 14 residues in the CDR3. The germline V gene encodes CDR1 LNHDA and CDR2 SQIVND (reference sequence). The CDR3 spells CASSYRDRASEQYF. The CDR3 DNA sequence: TGTGCCAGTAGTTACCGGGACAGGGCAAGCGAGCAGTACTTC.

The gene calls are TRBV4-2 and TRBJ1-4; D gene uncertain. CDR1 and CDR2 (germline): LGHNA, YNFKEQ. Trimming took 0 bases from V and 9 from J, leaving 17 bases between them. The CDR3 totals 16 residues. This CDR3 is CASSQDLSGGIQKLFF. The CDR3 nucleotides are TGTGCCAGCAGCCAAGATCTTTCTGGCGGTATTCAAAAACTGTTTTTT.

This clone has just a few counts. This sequence joins TRBV23-1 and TRBJ2-7, with D uncertain. TRBV23-1 is annotated as an ORF whose role is uncertain. Trimming left V 4 bases short and J 7 bases short, with 14 bases between. CDR3 length: 13 residues. CDR3 DNA: TGCGCCAGCAGTCTCGAAGGACGGTTGGAGCAGTACTTC. This translates into CASSLEGRLEQYF.

The CDR3 DNA reads TGTGCCAGCAGCTCCCGTGGACAGGGGGACCCGAACACCGGGGAGCTGTTTTTT. The encoded protein is CASSSRGQGDPNTGELFF. V usage is TRBV6-7 and J usage is TRBJ2-2, with 10 bases identical to TRBD1. TRBV6-7 is flagged as an ORF with uncertain function. The CDR3 length is 18 residues. The J segment lost 0 bases and the V segment lost 6 bases, leaving 10 bases of the junction unmatched.

There are many counts of this clone. The rearrangement links TRBV19 to TRBJ2-2; no clear D gene. V was pared by 4 bases and J by 11 bases, with 11 bases between. Germline CDR1 reads LNHDA; CDR2 reads SQIVND (reference sequence). The CDR3 has 12 residues. The chain's CDR3 is CASSNQRGELFF. CDR3 bases: TGTGCCAGTAGTAATCAGCGCGGAGAGCTGTTTTTT. Variable domain in full (rest from reference TRBV19 and TRBJ2-2): DGGITQSPKYLFRKEGQNVTLSCEQNLNHDAMYWYRQDPGQGLRLIYYSQIVNDFQKGDIAEGYSVSREKKESFPLTVTSAQKNPTAFYLCASSNQRGELFFGEGSRLTVL.